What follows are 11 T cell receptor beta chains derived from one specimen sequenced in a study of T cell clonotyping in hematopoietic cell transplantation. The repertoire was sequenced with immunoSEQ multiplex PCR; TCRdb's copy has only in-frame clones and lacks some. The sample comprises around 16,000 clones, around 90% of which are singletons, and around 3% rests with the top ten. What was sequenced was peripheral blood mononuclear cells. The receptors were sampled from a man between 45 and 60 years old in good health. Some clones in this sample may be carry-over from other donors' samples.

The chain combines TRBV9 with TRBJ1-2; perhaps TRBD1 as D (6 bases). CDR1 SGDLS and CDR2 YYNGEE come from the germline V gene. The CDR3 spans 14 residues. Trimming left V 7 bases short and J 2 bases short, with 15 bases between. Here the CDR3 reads CASEGGRENYGYTF. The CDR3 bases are TGTGCCAGCGAGGGGGGGCGAGAAAACTATGGCTACACCTTC.

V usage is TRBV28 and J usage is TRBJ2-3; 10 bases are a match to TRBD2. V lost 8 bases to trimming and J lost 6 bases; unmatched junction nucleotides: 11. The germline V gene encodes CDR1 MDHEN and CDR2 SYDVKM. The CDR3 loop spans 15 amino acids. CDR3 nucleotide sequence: TGTGCCAGCGGTAGCGGGGGGTTCGTTTTGGATACGCAGTATTTT. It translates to CASGSGGFVLDTQYF.

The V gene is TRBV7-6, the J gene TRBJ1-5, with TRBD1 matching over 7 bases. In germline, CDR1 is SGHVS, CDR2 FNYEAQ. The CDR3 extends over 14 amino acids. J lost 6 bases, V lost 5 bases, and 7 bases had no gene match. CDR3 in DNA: TGTGCCAGCAGCCTACACAGGGGAAGTCAGCCCCAGCATTTT. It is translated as CASSLHRGSQPQHF.

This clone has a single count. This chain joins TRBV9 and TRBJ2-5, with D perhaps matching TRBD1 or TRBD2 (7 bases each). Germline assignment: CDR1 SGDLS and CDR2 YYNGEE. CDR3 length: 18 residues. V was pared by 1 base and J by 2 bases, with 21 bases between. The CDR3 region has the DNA TGTGCCAGCAGCGTACAACCAGGGGGGGGTCTAGCACAAGAGACCCAGTACTTC. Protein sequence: CASSVQPGGGLAQETQYF.

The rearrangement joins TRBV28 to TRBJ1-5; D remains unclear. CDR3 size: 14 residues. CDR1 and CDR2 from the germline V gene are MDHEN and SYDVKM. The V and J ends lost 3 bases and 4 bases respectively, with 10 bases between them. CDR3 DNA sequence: TGTGCCAGCAGTTTGATAGATAGAAATCAGCCCCAGCATTTT. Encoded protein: CASSLIDRNQPQHF.

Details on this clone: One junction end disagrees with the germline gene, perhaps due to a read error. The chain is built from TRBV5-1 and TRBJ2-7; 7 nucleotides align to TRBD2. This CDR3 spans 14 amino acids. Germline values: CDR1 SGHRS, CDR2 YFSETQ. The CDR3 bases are TGCGCCAGCAGCTTGCCCCGGCGGGGGTACGCGCAGTACTTC. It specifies CASSLPRRGYAQYF.

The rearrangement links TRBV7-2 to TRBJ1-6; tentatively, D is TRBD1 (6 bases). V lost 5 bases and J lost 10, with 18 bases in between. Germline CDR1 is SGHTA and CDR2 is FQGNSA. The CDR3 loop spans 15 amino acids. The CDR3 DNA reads TGTGCCAGCAGCCCGGGACATAACTGGGGGTCACCCCTCCACTTT. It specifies CASSPGHNWGSPLHF.

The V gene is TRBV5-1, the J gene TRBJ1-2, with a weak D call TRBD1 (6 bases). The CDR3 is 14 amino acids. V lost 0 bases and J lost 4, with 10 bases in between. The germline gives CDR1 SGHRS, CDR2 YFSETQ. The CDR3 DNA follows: TGCGCCAGCAGCTTGGCAGGGGTGGGCTATGGCTACACCTTC. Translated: CASSLAGVGYGYTF.

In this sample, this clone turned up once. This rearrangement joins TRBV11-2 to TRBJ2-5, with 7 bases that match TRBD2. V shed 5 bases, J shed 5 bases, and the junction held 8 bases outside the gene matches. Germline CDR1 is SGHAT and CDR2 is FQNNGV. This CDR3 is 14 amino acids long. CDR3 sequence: CASSQRGGVETQYF. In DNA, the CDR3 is TGTGCCAGCAGCCAGCGGGGTGGGGTGGAGACCCAGTACTTC.

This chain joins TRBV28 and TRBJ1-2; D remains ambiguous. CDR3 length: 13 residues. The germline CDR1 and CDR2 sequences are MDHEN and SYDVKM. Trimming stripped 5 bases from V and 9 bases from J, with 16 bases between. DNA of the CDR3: TGTGCCAGCAGTCCCCTCGGACGGCATAGCTACACCTTC. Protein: CASSPLGRHSYTF.

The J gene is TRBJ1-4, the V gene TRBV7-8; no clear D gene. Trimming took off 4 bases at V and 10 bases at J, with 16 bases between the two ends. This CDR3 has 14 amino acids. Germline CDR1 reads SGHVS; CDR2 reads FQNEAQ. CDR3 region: CASSSGPVGGKLFF. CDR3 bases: TGTGCCAGCAGCTCCGGACCGGTCGGTGGAAAACTGTTTTTT.